These 2 T cell receptor beta chains were sequenced from one sample in a study of T cell repertoires in cytomegalovirus infection. Using its own MiXCR run on the reads, TCRdb lists one record per CDR3 protein. The table shows more than 500,000 distinct CDR3 sequences, with more than 15% occurring only once. Specimen: CD8+ T cells from PBMCs. These receptors originate from a human donor in good health (CMV status not recorded). Some clones in this sample may be carry-over from other donors' samples.

This clonotype was recorded many times. The V and J genes are TRBV12-3 or TRBV12-4 and TRBJ2-7; D is possibly TRBD1 (6 bases). This CDR3 has 12 amino acids. V shed 7 bases and J shed 1 base, with 8 bases lying between them. In DNA, the CDR3 is TGTGCCAGCACCACAGGGTCCTACGAGCAGTACTTC. This sequence encodes CASTTGSYEQYF.

This clonotype was seen more than once but under ten times. The chain combines TRBV5-6 with TRBJ1-1; D gene ambiguous. CDR1 is SGHDT, CDR2 YYEEEE, per germline. The CDR3 has 15 residues. V was pared by 4 bases and J by 5 bases, with 18 bases between. CDR3 in amino acids: CASSLGGRGSTEAFF. CDR3 sequence (DNA): TGTGCCAGCAGCCTGGGCGGACGGGGTAGTACTGAAGCTTTCTTT.